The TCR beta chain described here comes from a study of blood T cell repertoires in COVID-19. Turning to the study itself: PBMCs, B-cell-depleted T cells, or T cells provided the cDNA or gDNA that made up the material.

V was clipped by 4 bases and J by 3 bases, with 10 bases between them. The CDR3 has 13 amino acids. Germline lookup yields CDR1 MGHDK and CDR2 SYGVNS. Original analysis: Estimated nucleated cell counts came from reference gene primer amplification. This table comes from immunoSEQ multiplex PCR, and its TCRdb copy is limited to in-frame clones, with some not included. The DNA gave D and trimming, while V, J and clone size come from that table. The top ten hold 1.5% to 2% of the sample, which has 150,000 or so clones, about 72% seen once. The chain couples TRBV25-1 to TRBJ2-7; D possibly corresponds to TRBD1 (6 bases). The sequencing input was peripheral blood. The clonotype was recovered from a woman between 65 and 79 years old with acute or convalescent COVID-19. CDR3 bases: TGTGCCAGCAGTGTTCGACAGGACTACGAGCAGTACTTC. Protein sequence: CASSVRQDYEQYF.